These 2 T cell receptor beta chains originate from one sample sequenced in a study of Ad26.COV2.S vaccination and SARS-CoV-2 variants. The treatment: roughly 18 received Ad26.COV2.S at low or high dose, single or two shots; several received placebo; per-sample allocation not given. All samples were drawn on day 63, counting from the first vaccine or placebo injection. TCRdb's table, derived via immunoSEQ multiplex PCR, lists solely in-frame clones and lacks some. Among hundreds of thousands of clones listed, over 80% were seen once. The source was peripheral blood, collected in a trial of Ad26.COV2.S vaccine versus placebo. These receptors were collected from a person between 18 and 65 years old who received the Ad26.COV2.S COVID-19 vaccine or a placebo.

The rearrangement joins TRBV6-1 to TRBJ1-6; a possible D gene is TRBD1 (6 bases). The V gene's germline CDR1 is MNHNS and CDR2 SASEGT. This CDR3 has 14 residues. V lost 10 bases to trimming and J lost 10 bases, with 20 bases between them. The CDR3 region has the DNA TGTGCCACCAAAATTCGACAGGAAGGCTCACCCCTCCACTTT. It specifies CATKIRQEGSPLHF.

V usage is TRBV9 and J usage is TRBJ1-1, with TRBD1 as a possible D gene (6 bases). Trimming took 1 base from V and 4 from J, leaving 14 bases between them. Germline assignment: CDR1 SGDLS and CDR2 YYNGEE. The CDR3 has 15 amino acids. CDR3 loop: CASSVTVGGATEAFF. CDR3 coding DNA: TGTGCCAGCAGCGTAACTGTCGGGGGGGCCACTGAAGCTTTCTTT.